This entry features one TCR beta chain sequence. The data were obtained in a study of cytomegalovirus exposure and HLA in healthy donors. Looked up from germline, CDR1 is KGHSH and CDR2 is LQKENI. The length of the CDR3 is 13 residues. The junction had 1 base not matched to a gene; V was cut back by 3 bases and J by 9 bases. TCRdb keeps only in-frame clones here, not all; method: immunoSEQ multiplex PCR. Counted here are tens of thousands of clones, approximately 93% occurring once; the ten biggest clones make up roughly 5.8%. Sequencing was carried out using PBMCs. The TCR originated in a woman aged 18 to 35 in good health and CMV-seronegative. This chain joins TRBV18 and TRBJ2-1, with 11 bases that match TRBD1. The CDR3 sequence: CASSPDRGLEQFF. In DNA, the CDR3 is TGTGCCAGCTCACCGGACAGGGGGCTTGAGCAGTTCTTC.